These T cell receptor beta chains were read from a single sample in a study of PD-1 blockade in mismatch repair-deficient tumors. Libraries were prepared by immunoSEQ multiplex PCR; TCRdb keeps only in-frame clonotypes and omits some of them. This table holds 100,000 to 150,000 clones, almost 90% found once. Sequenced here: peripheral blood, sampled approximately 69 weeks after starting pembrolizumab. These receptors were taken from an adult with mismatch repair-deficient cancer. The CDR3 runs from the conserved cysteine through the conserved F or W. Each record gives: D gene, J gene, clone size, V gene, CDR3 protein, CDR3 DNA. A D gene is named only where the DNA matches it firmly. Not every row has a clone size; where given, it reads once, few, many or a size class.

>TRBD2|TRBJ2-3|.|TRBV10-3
CAISETGTSGTDTQYF
TGTGCCATCAGTGAGACCGGGACTAGCGGCACAGATACGCAGTATTTT
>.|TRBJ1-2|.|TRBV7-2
CASSQTYGYTF
TGTGCCAGCAGCCAAACGTATGGCTACACCTTC
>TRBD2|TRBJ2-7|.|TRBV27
CASSLSMGLAVHGDEQYF
TGTGCCAGCAGTTTATCCATGGGACTAGCGGTCCATGGGGACGAGCAGTACTTC
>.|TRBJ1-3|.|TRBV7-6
CASSQYRNAGNTIYF
TGTGCCAGCAGCCAGTATAGGAACGCTGGAAACACCATATATTTT
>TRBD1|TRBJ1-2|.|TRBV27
CASRGTGRNYGYTF
TGTGCCAGCAGGGGGACAGGGAGAAACTATGGCTACACCTTC
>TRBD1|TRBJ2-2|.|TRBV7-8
CASSFTGGTNTGELFF
TGTGCCAGCAGCTTTACAGGGGGCACGAACACCGGGGAGCTGTTTTTT
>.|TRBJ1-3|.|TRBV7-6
CASSSVLSGNTIYF
TGTGCCAGCAGCTCGGTCCTTTCCGGAAACACCATATATTTT
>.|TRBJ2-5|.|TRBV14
CASSQDRLKETQYF
TGTGCCAGCAGCCAAGATCGTCTTAAGGAGACCCAGTACTTC
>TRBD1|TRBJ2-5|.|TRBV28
CASSNDRGHETQYF
TGTGCCAGCAGTAACGACAGGGGGCACGAGACCCAGTACTTC
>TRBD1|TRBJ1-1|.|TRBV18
CASSPPQGAGTEAFF
TGTGCCAGCTCACCACCTCAGGGGGCGGGCACTGAAGCTTTCTTT
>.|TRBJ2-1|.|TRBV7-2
CASSSYQGTEQFF
TGTGCCAGCAGCTCGTACCAGGGGACTGAGCAGTTCTTC
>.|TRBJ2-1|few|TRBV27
CASSGPLGEQFF
TGTGCCAGCAGCGGACCCTTGGGTGAGCAGTTCTTC
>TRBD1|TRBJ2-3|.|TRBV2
CASSNPRDRVEDTQYF
TGTGCCAGCAGTAACCCCCGGGACAGGGTTGAAGATACGCAGTATTTT
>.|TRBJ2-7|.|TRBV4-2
CASSQEIGTSYEQYF
TGTGCCAGCAGCCAAGAGATCGGGACCTCCTACGAGCAGTACTTC
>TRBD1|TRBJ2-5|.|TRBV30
CAWGQGRETQYF
TGTGCCTGGGGACAGGGAAGAGAGACCCAGTACTTC
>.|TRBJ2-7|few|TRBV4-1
CASSPLGSYEQYF
TGCGCCAGCAGCCCCCTGGGGTCCTACGAGCAGTACTTC
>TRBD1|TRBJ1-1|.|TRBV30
CAWSGTGTEAFF
TGTGCCTGGAGTGGGACAGGGACTGAAGCTTTCTTT
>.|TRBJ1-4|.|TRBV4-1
CASSLSGIHPTNEKLFF
TGCGCCAGCAGCCTCTCAGGGATTCATCCGACTAATGAAAAACTGTTTTTT
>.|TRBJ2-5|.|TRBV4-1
CASSQAFGSQETQYF
TGCGCCAGCAGCCAGGCCTTTGGGAGCCAAGAGACCCAGTACTTC